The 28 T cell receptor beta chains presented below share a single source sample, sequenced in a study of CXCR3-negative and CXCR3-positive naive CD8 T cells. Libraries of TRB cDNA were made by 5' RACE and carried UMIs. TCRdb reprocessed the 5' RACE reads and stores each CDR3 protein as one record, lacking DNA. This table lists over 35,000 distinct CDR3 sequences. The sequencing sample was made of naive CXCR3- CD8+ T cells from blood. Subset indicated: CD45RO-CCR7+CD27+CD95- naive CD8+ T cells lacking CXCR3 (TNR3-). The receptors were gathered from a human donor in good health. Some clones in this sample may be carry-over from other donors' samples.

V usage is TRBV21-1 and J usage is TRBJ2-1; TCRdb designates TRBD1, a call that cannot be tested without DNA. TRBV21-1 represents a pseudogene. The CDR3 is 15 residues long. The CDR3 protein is CAGLPPRGRLNEQFF.

The CDR3 spells CASSQSKMAADLKETQYF. V is TRBV23-1 and J is TRBJ2-5. TRBV23-1 is identified as an open reading frame with a role that is uncertain. The CDR3 sequence is 18 residues long.

CDR3 protein: CASSFGTGEADANLFF. This rearrangement joins TRBV7-3 to TRBJ2-1; TCRdb calls TRBD1, which cannot be checked without DNA. The CDR3 sequence is 16 residues long. The germline gives CDR1 SGHTA, CDR2 FQGTGA.

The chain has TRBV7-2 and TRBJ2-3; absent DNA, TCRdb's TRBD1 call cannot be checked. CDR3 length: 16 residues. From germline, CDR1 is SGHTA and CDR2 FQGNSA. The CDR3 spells CASSYKDRALTDTQYF.

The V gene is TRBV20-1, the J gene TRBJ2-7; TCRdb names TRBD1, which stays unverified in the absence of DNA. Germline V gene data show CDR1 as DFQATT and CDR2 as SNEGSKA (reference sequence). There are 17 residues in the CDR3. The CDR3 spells CSANGRDRDRGPYEQYF.

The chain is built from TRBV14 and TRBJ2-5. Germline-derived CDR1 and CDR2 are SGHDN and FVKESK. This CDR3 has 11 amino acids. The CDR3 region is CASEEGETQYF.

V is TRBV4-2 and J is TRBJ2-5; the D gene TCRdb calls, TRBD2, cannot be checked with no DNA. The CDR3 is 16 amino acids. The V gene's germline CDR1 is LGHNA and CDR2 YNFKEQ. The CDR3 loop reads CASSQDISGESETQYF.

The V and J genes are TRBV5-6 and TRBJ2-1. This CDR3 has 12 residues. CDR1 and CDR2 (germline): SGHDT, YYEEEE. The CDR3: CASSPQDNEQFF.

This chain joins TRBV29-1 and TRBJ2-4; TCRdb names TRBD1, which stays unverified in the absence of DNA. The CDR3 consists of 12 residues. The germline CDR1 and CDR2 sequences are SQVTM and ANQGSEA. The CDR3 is CSVGRESNIQYF.

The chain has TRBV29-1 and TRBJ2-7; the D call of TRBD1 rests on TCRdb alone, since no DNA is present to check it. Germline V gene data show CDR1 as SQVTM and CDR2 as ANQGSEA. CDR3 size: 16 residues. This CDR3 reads CSVKMVGDSLTYEQYF.

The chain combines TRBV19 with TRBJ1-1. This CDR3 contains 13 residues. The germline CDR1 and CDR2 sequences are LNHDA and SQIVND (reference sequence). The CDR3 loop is CASSNLRGPEAFF. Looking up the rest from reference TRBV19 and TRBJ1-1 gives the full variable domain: DGGITQSPKYLFRKEGQNVTLSCEQNLNHDAMYWYRQDPGQGLRLIYYSQIVNDFQKGDIAEGYSVSREKKESFPLTVTSAQKNPTAFYLCASSNLRGPEAFFGQGTRLTVV.

The CDR3 loop reads CASSQDSPQIRNEQFF. The gene calls are TRBV4-1 and TRBJ2-1; TCRdb's assignment of TRBD1 cannot be checked, as there is no DNA. Germline V gives CDR1 MGHRA, CDR2 YSYEKL. CDR3 length: 16 residues.

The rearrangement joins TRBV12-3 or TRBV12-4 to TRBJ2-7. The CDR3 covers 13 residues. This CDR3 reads CASSTDASYEQYF.

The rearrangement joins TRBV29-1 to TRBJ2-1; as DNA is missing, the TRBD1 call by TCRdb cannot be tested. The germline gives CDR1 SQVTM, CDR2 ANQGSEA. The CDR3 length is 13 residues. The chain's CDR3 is CSVEAGGAYEQFF.

This chain's CDR3 is CASSKGGTVSSIGYTF. This chain connects TRBV21-1 to TRBJ1-2; absent DNA, TCRdb's TRBD1 call cannot be checked. TRBV21-1 is shown as a pseudogene. CDR3 length: 16 amino acids.

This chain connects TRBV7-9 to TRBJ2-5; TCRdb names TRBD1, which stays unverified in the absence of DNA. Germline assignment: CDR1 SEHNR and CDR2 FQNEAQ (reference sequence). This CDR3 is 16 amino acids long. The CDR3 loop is CASSSPVWGRKETQYF.

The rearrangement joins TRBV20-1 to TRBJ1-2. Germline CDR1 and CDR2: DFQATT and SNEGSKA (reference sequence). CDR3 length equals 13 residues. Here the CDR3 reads CSASFSANYGYTF.

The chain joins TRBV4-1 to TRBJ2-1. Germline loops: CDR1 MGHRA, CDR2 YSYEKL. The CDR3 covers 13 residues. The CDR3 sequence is CASSLSHNNEQFF.

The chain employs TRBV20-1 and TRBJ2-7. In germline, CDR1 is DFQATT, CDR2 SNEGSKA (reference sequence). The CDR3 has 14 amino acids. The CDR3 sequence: CSARGGGGSYEQYF.

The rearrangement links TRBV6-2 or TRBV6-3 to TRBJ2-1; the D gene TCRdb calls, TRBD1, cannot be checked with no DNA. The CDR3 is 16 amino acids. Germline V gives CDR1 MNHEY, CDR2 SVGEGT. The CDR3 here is CASSYSGESSYNEQFF.

Here the CDR3 reads CASSLNPEGAYEQYF. The chain employs TRBV28 and TRBJ2-7; with no DNA, the TCRdb D assignment of TRBD1 cannot be verified. CDR1 is MDHEN and CDR2 is SYDVKM in the germline V gene. This CDR3 is 15 amino acids long.

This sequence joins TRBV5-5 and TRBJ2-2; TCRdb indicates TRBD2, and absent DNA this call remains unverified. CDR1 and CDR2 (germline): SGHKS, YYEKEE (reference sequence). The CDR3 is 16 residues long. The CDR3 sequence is CASSLGTSGSSGELFF.

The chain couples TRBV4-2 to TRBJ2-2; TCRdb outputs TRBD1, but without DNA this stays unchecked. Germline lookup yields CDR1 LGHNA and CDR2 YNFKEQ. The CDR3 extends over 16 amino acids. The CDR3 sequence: CASSQDGTANTGELFF.

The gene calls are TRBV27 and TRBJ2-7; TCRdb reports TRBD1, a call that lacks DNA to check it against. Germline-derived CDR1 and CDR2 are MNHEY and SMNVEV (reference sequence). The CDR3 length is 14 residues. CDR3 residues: CASSFLDIPYEQYF.

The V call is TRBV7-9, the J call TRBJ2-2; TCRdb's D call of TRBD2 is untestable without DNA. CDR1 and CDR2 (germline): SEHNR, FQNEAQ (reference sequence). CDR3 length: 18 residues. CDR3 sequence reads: CASSALLAGGYNTGELFF.

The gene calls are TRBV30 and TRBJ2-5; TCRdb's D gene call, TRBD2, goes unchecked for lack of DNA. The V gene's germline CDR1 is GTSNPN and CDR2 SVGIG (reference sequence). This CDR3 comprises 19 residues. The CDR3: CAWSVQRTSGRAGGETQYF.

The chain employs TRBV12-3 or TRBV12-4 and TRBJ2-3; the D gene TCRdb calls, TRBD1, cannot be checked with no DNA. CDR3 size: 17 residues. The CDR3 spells CASSPPGTELSTDTQYF.

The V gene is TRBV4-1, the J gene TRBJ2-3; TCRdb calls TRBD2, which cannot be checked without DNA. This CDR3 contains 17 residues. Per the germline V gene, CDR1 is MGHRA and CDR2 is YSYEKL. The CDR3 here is CASALRGLAGGTDTQYF.